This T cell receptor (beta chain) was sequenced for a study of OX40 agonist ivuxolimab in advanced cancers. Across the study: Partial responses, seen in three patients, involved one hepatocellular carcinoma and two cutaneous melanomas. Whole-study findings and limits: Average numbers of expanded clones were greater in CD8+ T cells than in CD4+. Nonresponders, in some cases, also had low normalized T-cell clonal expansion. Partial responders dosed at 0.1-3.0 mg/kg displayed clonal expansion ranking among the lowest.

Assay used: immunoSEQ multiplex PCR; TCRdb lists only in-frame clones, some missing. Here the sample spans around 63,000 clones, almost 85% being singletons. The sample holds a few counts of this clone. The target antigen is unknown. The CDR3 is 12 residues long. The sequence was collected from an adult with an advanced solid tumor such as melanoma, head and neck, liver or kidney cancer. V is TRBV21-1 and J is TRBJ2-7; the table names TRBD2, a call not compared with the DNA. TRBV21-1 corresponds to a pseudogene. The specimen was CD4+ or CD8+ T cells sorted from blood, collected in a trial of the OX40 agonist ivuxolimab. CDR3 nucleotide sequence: TGTGCCAGCAGCCGTAGCTCCTACGAGCAGTACTTC. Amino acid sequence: CASSRSSYEQYF.